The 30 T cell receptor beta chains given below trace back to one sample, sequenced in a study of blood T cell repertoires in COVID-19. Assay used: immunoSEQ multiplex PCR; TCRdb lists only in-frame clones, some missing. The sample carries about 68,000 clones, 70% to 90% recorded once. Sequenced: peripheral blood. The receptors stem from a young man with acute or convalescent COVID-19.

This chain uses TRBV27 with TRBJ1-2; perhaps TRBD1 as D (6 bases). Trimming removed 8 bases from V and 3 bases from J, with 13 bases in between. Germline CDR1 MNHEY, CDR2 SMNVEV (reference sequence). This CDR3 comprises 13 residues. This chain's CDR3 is CASALQGDYGYTF. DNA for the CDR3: TGTGCCAGCGCCCTACAGGGTGACTATGGCTACACCTTC.

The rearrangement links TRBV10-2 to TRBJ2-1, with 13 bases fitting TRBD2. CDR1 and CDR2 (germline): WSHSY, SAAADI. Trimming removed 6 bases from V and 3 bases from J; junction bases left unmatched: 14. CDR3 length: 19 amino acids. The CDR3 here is CASRTLAGGSGTNYNEQFF. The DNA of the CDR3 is TGCGCCAGCAGGACACTAGCGGGAGGGTCGGGGACGAACTACAATGAGCAGTTCTTC.

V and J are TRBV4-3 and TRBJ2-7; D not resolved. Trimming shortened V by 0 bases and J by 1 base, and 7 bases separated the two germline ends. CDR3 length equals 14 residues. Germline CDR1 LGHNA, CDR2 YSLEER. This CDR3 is CASSQDGRSYEQYF. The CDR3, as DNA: TGCGCCAGCAGCCAAGACGGCAGGTCCTACGAGCAGTACTTC.

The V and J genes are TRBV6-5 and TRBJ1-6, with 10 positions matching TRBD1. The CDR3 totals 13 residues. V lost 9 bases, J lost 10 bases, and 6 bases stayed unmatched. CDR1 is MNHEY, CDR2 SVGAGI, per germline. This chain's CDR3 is CASKTGGGSPLHF. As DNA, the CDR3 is TGTGCCAGTAAGACAGGGGGCGGCTCACCCCTCCACTTT.

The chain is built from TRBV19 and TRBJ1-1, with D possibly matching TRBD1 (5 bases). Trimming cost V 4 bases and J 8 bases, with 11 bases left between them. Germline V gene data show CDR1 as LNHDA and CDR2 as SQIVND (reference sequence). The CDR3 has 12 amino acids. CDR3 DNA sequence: TGTGCCAGTAGTACCCCGAACAGGGAAGCTTTCTTT. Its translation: CASSTPNREAFF.

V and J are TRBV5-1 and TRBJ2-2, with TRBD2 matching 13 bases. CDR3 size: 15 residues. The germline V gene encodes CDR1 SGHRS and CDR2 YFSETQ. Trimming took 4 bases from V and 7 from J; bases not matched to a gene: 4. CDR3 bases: TGCGCCAGCAGCCCGACTAGCGGGAGGCACGGGGAGCTGTTTTTT. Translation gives CASSPTSGRHGELFF. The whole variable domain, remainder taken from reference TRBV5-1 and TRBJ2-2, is KAGVTQTPRYLIKTRGQQVTLSCSPISGHRSVSWYQQTPGQGLQFLFEYFSETQRNKGNFPGRFSGRQFSNSRSEMNVSTLELGDSALYLCASSPTSGRHGELFFGEGSRLTVL.

CDR3: CARDRTNPEQYF. In nucleotides, the CDR3 is TGCGCCAGAGATAGGACAAATCCCGAGCAGTACTTC. The chain couples TRBV10-2 to TRBJ2-7; tentatively, D is TRBD1 (5 bases). Germline CDR1 WSHSY, CDR2 SAAADI. Trimming took off 9 bases at V and 6 bases at J, with 15 bases between the two ends. This CDR3 region has 12 residues.

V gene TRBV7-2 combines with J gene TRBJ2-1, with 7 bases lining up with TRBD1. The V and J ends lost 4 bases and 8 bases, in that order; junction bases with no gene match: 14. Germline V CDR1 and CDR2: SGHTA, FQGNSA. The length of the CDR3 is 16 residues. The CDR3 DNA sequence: TGTGCCAGCAGCTCTAAAACGACAGGGTATTTCGATGAGCAGTTCTTC. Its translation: CASSSKTTGYFDEQFF.

In DNA, the CDR3 is TGTGCCAGCTCACCTATTAGCACAGATACGCAGTATTTT. Its translation: CASSPISTDTQYF. The chain recombines TRBV18 with TRBJ2-3; D gene uncertain. Trimming took 3 bases from V and 0 from J, leaving 4 bases between them. There are 13 residues in the CDR3. Germline V CDR1 and CDR2: KGHSH, LQKENI.

The CDR3, as DNA: TGTGCCAGTAGTATTGGACACCTTAGCAATCAGCCCCAGCATTTT. Its protein product is CASSIGHLSNQPQHF. The chain combines TRBV19 with TRBJ1-5; a weak D match, TRBD1 (5 bases). The CDR3 covers 15 residues. V was clipped by 3 bases and J by 0 bases, with 9 bases between them. Per the germline V gene, CDR1 is LNHDA and CDR2 is SQIVND (reference sequence).

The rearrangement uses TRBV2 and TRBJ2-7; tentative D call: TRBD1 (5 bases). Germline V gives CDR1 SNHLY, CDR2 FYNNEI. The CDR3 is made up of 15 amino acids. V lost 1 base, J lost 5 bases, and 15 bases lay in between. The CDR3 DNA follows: TGTGCCAGCAGTGAAGGGACACCGGATATCGACGAGCAGTACTTC. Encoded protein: CASSEGTPDIDEQYF. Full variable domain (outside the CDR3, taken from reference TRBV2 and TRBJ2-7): EPEVTQTPSHQVTQMGQEVILRCVPISNHLYFYWYRQILGQKVEFLVSFYNNEISEKSEIFDDQFSVERPDGSNFTLKIRSTKLEDSAMYFCASSEGTPDIDEQYFGPGTRLTVT.

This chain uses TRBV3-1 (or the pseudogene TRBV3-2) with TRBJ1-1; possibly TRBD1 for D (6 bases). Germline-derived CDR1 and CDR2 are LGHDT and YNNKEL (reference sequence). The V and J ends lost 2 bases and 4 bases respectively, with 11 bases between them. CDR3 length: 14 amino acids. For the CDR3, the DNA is TGTGCCAGCAGCCAAAATGAGGGGGTCACTGAAGCTTTCTTT. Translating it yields CASSQNEGVTEAFF.

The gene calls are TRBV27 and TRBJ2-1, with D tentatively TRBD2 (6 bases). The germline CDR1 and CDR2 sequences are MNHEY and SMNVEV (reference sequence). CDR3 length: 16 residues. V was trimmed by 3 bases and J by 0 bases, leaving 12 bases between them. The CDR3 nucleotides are TGTGCCAGCAGTTTCCTGGGCGGGATCTCCTACAATGAGCAGTTCTTC. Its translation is CASSFLGGISYNEQFF.

The CDR3, as DNA: TGTGCCAGAAGCATGGGACAGGTTCAGTTCTTC. Residues: CARSMGQVQFF. The V and J genes are TRBV5-3 and TRBJ2-1; 8 positions agree with TRBD1. TRBV5-3 is an ORF, with its function uncertain. This CDR3 has 11 amino acids. The trim removed 4 bases at V and 13 bases at J, leaving 4 bases unmatched.

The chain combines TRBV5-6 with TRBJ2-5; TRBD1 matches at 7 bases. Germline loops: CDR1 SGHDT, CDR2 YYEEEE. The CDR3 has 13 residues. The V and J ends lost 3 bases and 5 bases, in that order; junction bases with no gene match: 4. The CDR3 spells CASSYDRAETQYF. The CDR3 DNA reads TGTGCCAGCAGCTATGACAGGGCTGAGACCCAGTACTTC.

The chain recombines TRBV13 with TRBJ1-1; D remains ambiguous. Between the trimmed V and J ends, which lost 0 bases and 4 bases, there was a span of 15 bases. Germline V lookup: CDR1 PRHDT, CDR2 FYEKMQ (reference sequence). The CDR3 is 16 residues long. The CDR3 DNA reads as TGTGCCAGCAGCTTAGGGTATAGGAGTAGTGTCACTGAAGCTTTCTTT. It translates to CASSLGYRSSVTEAFF.

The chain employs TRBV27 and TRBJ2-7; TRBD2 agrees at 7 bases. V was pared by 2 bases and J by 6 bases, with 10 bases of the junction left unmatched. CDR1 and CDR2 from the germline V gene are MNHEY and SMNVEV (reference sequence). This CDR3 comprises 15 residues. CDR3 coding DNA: TGTGCCAGCAGTTTAATTCCCCCGACTAGCTCCGAGCAGTACTTC. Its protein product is CASSLIPPTSSEQYF.

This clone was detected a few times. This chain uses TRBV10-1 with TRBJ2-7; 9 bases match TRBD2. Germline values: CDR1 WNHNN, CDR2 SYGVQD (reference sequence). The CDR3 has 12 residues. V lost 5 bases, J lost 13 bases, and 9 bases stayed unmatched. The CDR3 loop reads CASSNSGTSRYF. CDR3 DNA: TGCGCCAGCAGTAACTCTGGGACTAGCCGTTACTTC.

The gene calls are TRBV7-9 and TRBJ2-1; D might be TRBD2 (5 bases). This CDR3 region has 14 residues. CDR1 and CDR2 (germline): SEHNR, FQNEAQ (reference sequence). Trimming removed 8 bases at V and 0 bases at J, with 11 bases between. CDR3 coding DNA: TGTGCCAGCCGCCGTGAGGGCTCCTACAATGAGCAGTTCTTC. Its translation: CASRREGSYNEQFF.

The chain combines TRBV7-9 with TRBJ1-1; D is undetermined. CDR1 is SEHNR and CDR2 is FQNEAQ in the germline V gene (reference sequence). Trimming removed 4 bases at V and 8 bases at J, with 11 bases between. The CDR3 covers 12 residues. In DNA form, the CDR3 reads TGTGCCAGCAGCTCTACCCATCGGGAAGCTTTCTTT. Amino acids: CASSSTHREAFF.

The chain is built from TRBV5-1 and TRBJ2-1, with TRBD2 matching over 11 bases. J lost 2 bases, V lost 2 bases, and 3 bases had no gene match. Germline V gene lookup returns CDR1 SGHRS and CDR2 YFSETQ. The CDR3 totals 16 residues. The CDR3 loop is CASSLGTSGAYNEQFF. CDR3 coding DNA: TGCGCCAGCAGCTTAGGGACTAGCGGAGCCTACAATGAGCAGTTCTTC.

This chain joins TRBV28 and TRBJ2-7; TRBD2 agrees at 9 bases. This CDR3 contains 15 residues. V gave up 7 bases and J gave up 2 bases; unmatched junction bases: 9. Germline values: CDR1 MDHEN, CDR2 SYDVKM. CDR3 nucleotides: TGTGCCAGCACACTATATAGCGGGAGAACCTACGAGCAGTACTTC. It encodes CASTLYSGRTYEQYF.

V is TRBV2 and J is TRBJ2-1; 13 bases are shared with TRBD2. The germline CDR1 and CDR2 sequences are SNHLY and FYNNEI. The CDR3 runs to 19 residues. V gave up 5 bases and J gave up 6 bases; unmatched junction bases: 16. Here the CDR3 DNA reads TGTGCCAGCAGTCGACTAGCGGGAGGTGGACTTCTAAGGGGCAATGAGCAGTTCTTC. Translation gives CASSRLAGGGLLRGNEQFF. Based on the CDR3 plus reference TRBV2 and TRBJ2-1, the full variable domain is EPEVTQTPSHQVTQMGQEVILRCVPISNHLYFYWYRQILGQKVEFLVSFYNNEISEKSEIFDDQFSVERPDGSNFTLKIRSTKLEDSAMYFCASSRLAGGGLLRGNEQFFGPGTRLTVL.

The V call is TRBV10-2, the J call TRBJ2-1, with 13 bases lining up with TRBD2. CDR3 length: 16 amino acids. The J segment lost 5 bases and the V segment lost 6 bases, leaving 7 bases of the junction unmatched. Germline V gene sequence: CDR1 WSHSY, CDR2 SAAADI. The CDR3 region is CASSRELAGGNNEQFF. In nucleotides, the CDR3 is TGCGCCAGCAGCCGGGAACTAGCGGGAGGGAACAATGAGCAGTTCTTC.

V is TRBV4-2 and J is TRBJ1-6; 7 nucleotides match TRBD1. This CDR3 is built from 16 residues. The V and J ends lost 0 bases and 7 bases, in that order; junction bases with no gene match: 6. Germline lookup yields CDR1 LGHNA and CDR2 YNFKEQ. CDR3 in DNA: TGTGCCAGCAGCCAAGACCCCGGGACAGCAAATTCACCCCTCCACTTT. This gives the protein CASSQDPGTANSPLHF.

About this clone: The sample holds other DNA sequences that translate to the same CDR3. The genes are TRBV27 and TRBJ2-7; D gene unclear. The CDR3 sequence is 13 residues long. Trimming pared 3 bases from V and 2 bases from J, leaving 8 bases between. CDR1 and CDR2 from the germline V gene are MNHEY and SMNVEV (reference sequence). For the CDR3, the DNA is TGTGCCAGCAGTTTGCGCGGAACCTACGAGCAGTACTTC. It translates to CASSLRGTYEQYF.

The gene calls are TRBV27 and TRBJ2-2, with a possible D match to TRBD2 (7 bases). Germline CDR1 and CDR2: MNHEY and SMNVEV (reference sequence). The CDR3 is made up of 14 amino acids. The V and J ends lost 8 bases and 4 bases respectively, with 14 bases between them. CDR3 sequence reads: CASGGAQGTGELFF. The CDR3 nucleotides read TGTGCCAGCGGGGGGGCGCAAGGCACCGGGGAGCTGTTTTTT.

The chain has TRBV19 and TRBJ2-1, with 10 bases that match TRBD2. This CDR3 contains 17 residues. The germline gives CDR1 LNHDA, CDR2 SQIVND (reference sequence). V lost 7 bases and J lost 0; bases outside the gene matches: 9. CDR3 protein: CASMSGRASSSYNEQFF. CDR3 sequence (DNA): TGTGCCAGTATGAGCGGGAGGGCCTCCAGCTCCTACAATGAGCAGTTCTTC.

CDR3 in DNA: TGTGCCAGCAGACCCCAGCGGGACAATGAGCAGTTCTTC. It codes for CASRPQRDNEQFF. The V and J genes are TRBV6-5 and TRBJ2-1; possibly TRBD2 for D (6 bases). The CDR3 spans 13 residues. Germline V gives CDR1 MNHEY, CDR2 SVGAGI. With 6 bases removed from V and 5 bases from J, the gap between germline ends came to 11 bases.

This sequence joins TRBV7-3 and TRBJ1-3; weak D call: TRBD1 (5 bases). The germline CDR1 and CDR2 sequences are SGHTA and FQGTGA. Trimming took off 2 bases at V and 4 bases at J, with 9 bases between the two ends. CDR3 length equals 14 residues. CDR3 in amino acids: CASSLQGMGNTIYF. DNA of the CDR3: TGTGCCAGCAGCTTACAGGGAATGGGAAACACCATATATTTT. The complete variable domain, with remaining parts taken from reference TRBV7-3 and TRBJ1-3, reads GAGVSQTPSNKVTEKGKYVELRCDPISGHTALYWYRQSLGQGPEFLIYFQGTGAADDSGLPNDRFFAVRPEGSVSTLKIQRTERGDSAVYLCASSLQGMGNTIYFGEGSWLTVV.